The T cell receptor (beta chain) under discussion was sequenced for a study of tumor-infiltrating lymphocytes in primary liver carcinoma. Study overall: Enrolled patients were male and female, aged 30 to 69 years. Measuring roughly 4.2 to 10 cm across, the tumors were staged as T1-T3 N0M0.

From roughly 500 ng total RNA, TCR beta cDNA was generated with a primer in the constant region. Construction of TCR beta libraries relied on three successive nested multiplex PCR rounds employing slightly modified ARM-PCR. The two initial PCR rounds, about 9 cycles each, used TRBV1-TRBV30 forward and C-beta reverse primers. TCRdb ran MiXCR on the multiplex PCR reads and lists one entry per CDR3 protein. Counted here are about 43,000 distinct CDR3 sequences, approximately 73% occurring once; the ten biggest clones make up approximately 19%. This clonotype appeared once. Co-extracted RNA and DNA came from about 19-30 mg of unsorted bulk tissue. Surgery removed the patients' primary liver carcinoma. From germline, CDR1 is SGHRS and CDR2 YFSETQ. The CDR3 totals 14 residues. Germline trimming cut 0 bases from V and 8 bases from J; bases unmatched to any gene: 4.

Sequenced input: liver tumor tissue from sampling region 2. Subset: tumor region T2, inferior pole. The chain has TRBV5-1 and TRBJ2-1; TRBD2 matches 8 bases. This receptor was obtained from a middle-aged man with primary liver carcinoma and hepatitis B virus infection. The CDR3 loop is CASSLESGSHEQFF. For the CDR3, the DNA is TGCGCCAGCAGCTTGGAGAGCGGGAGTCATGAGCAGTTCTTC.